This section outlines one T cell receptor (beta chain) sequence together with its context. The target antigen is unknown. This sample was taken from a study of cytomegalovirus exposure and HLA in healthy donors. The study's findings and limits: When analyzed later, the rates of TCR association showed variation by HLA locus, with DRB1 the most and HLA-C the fewest. TCR beta chain V- and J-gene trimming was linked, in a later analysis, to a missense variant in DCLRE1C. TRBV6-2, TRBV6-3 and some other V segments were excluded as indistinguishable. In an earlier analysis, most TCR beta V segments were productive about 87% or about 30% of the time.

The primer mix had 60 Vbeta and 13 Jbeta primers. Clones were read by immunoSEQ multiplex PCR, and TCRdb kept only the in-frame ones, dropping some. The sample holds approximately 110,000 clones, 80% seen once. The CDR3 extends over 15 amino acids. Looked up from germline, CDR1 is MGHRA and CDR2 is YSYEKL. The ends lost 4 bases at V and 5 bases at J; junction bases unmatched: 5. This chain uses TRBV4-1 with TRBJ2-7, with 13 nucleotides matching TRBD2. The receptor was derived from a man aged 25 to 40 in good health and CMV-seropositive. The material sequenced was PBMCs. CDR3 in DNA: TGCGCCAGCAGCCCAGGGACTAGCGGGGCCCACGAGCAGTACTTC. Translated: CASSPGTSGAHEQYF.